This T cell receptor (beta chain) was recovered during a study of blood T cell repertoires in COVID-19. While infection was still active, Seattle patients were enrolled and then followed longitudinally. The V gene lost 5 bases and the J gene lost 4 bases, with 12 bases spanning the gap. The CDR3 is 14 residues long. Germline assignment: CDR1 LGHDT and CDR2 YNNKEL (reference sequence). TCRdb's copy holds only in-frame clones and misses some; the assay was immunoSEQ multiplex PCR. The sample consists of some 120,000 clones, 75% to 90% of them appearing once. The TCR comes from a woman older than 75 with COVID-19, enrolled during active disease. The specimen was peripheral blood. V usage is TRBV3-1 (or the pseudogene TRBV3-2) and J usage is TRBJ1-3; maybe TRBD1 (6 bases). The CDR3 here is CASSGWTAGNTIYF. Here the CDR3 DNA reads TGTGCCAGCAGCGGTTGGACAGCGGGAAACACCATATATTTT.